This T cell receptor beta chain originates from a study of blood T cells in healthy people across ages (dated by TCRdb to between 2014 and 2017). Study-wide context: In model experiments, template switching captured about one uniquely barcoded TCR beta cDNA molecule for every two T cells. The study measured age-related changes in TCR beta repertoire diversity using deep sequencing normalized with unique cDNA molecular identifiers. To avoid experimental bias, donors of different ages were randomly spread across the sequencing lanes. Donors were grouped into four age groups: young (average approximately 15 years), middle-aged (about 40), aged (about 60) and long-lived (about 90). The study analyzed two additional independent replicas of 1 million unique cDNA reads from the same blood draw for two donors, one aged 18 to 29 and one aged 80 or older.

This clonotype turned up a few times. Its antigen is not yet known. No qualities accompany the bases; no much larger clone lies one base away. The donors were 40 or so Caucasian individuals from Russia, aged roughly 6 to 100 years, who were systemically healthy. Roughly 10 milliliters of peripheral blood were collected from each donor into EDTA-treated Vacutainer tubes. PBMCs were isolated by Ficoll-Paque density-gradient centrifugation, with at least 7 million obtained per sample. Total RNA was extracted from PBMCs with Trizol reagent, with at least 5.5 micrograms obtained per sample. For every donor, flow cytometry on a PBMC aliquot measured the percentage of naive CD45RAhigh/CD27high T cells. The receptor library was made with 5' RACE. Sequencing relied on an Illumina HiSeq 2500. A second about 7 to 12 cycle PCR used a sample-barcoded 5' primer and a J-beta primer mix. A unique molecular identifier was introduced onto each TCR beta cDNA molecule by a template-switch 5' adaptor carrying 12 random nucleotides. Each sample yielded at least 3 million CDR3-containing paired-end reads. First-strand cDNA was synthesized from all RNA with the Mint cDNA synthesis kit, primed by a TRBC-specific oligonucleotide. After uracil-DNA glycosylase treatment, a first 18-cycle PCR used universal primers M1SS and BC2_uni_R on all cDNA. From the authors' description of their analysis: Normalization of each sample was performed by random selection of 1 million high-quality reads, each carrying a distinct molecular identifier. Reads sharing molecular identifiers were discarded rather than binned into consensus sequences. MiTCR, run with a Q25 quality threshold and the strictest error-elimination algorithm, handled CDR3 identification, clonotype clustering and error correction. A nonparametric unseen species model with Euler transformation was used to estimate a lower bound on total TCR beta diversity. The public reads were reanalyzed by TCRdb: fastp trimming at Q25, MiXCR alignment, in-frame beta chains only. All rows with the same CDR3 protein become a single entry with the most common DNA and genes. TCRdb, not the authors, supplied the V and J calls. Across this sample there are around 1,100,000 distinct CDR3 sequences, with about two fifths seen only once. Jointly, the top ten make up 13% of the sample.

Study-wide findings and limitations: Total diversity estimates from one million sequenced T cells were considered lower bounds and underestimates. Compared with the aged group, the long-lived group had more naive CD4+ T cells, fewer expanded clones and increased TCR diversity, suggesting age selection. Since profiling was done on bulk unsorted PBMCs, naive and antigen-experienced compartments could not be conclusively compared. As age increased, observed TCR beta diversity per million T cells dropped in a roughly linear way, and a significant reduction was already evident by age 40. Because donor CMV infection status was unknown, age-related changes in expanded clonotypes were potentially confounded. A strong correlation was found between observed TCR beta diversity and the percentage of naive T cells measured by flow cytometry.

Sequenced sample: blood. The source is a man aged 18 to 29 in good health.

CDR3 protein: CSAPTSGVGTDTQYF. Here is the DNA: TGCAGTGCTCCGACTAGCGGGGTTGGCACAGATACGCAGTATTTT. The chain is assembled from TRBV20-1 and TRBJ2-3, with 11 middle bases fitting TRBD2. Germline trimming amounts to 5 bases on V and 1 base on J, with 5 as the count of junction bases outside the gene matches. Based on the germline V gene (reference sequence), the CDR1 and CDR2 sequences are DFQATT and SNEGSKA. The CDR3 covers 15 residues, taking in both the cysteine and the phenylalanine. Only the CDR3 portion is preserved as DNA: 45 bases, with reading frame beginning at the first base.